The 18 T cell receptor beta chains below come from one sample, sequenced in a study of T cell repertoires in cytomegalovirus infection. TCRdb passed the reads through MiXCR, listing each CDR3 protein once. The sample records around 900,000 distinct CDR3 sequences, under 40% being singletons. Antigens for these TCRs are unknown. Sample: cultured CD8+ T cells from PBMCs, taken from culture after CMV antigen stimulation. Receptors were obtained from a human donor in good health (CMV status not recorded). Some clones in this sample may be carry-over from other donors' samples.

This chain joins TRBV7-2 and TRBJ2-7, with D unclear. Trimming took off 0 bases at V and 0 bases at J, with 6 bases between the two ends. Germline V lookup: CDR1 SGHTA, CDR2 FQGNSA. The CDR3 is 14 residues long. DNA of the CDR3: TGTGCCAGCAGCTTAGCCGGCAACTCCTACGAGCAGTACGTC. Translation gives CASSLAGNSYEQYV.

About this clonotype itself: Since a much larger clone is just one base distant, this may be a read error. The chain couples TRBV11-3 to TRBJ2-2, with D perhaps matching TRBD2 (5 bases). Germline loops: CDR1 SGHNT, CDR2 YENEEA. This CDR3 is 13 amino acids long. The CDR3 spells CVSSPEDTGELFF. In DNA, the CDR3 is TGTGTCAGCAGCCCGGAGGACACCGGGGAGCTGTTTTTT. The variable domain in full, completed from reference TRBV11-3 and TRBJ2-2, reads EAGVVQSPRYKIIEKKQPVAFWCNPISGHNTLYWYLQNLGQGPELLIRYENEEAVDDSQLPKDRFSAERLKGVDSTLKIQPAELGDSAVYLCVSSPEDTGELFFGEGSRLTVL.

This clonotype was observed a few times. The chain carries TRBV12-3 or TRBV12-4 and TRBJ2-7; D may be TRBD1 (6 bases). CDR3 size: 14 residues. V lost 6 bases and J 0 bases, leaving 12 bases between the germline ends. Here the CDR3 DNA reads TGTGCCAGCAGGCCCAGGGGATACTCCTACGAGCAGTACTTC. Encoded protein: CASRPRGYSYEQYF.

This clonotype has more than one count but fewer than ten. This chain links TRBV5-5 with TRBJ1-5; 8 positions agree with TRBD1. V dropped 5 bases and J dropped 7; count of bases not matched to a gene: 11. This CDR3 has 15 residues. Germline CDR1 and CDR2: SGHKS and YYEKEE (reference sequence). CDR3 residues: CASSWDRTTGQPQHF. In DNA form, the CDR3 reads TGTGCCAGCAGTTGGGACAGGACCACCGGGCAGCCCCAGCATTTT.

This clonotype was recorded many times. The rearrangement uses TRBV7-9 and TRBJ1-1, with 9 bases that match TRBD1. Trimming cost V 6 bases and J 4 bases; bases outside gene matches: 6. Germline CDR1 SEHNR, CDR2 FQNEAQ (reference sequence). The CDR3 has 14 residues. CDR3 sequence reads: CASRKQGAGTEAFF. The DNA for the CDR3 is TGTGCCAGCAGGAAACAGGGGGCGGGCACTGAAGCTTTCTTT.

For this clonotype: A read error may account for a junction end that differs from germline. The genes are TRBV5-4 and TRBJ2-5, with TRBD2 identical over 7 bases. This CDR3 region has 14 residues. Germline lookup yields CDR1 SGHNT and CDR2 YYREEE (reference sequence). The CDR3 DNA sequence: TGTGCCAACAGCTACGTGGGGGGGTTGGAGACCCAGTACTTC. Translating it yields CANSYVGGLETQYF.

This clonotype has more than one count but fewer than ten. The rearrangement joins TRBV6-5 to TRBJ2-2, with D tentatively TRBD2 (6 bases). This CDR3 has 17 residues. Germline V gives CDR1 MNHEY, CDR2 SVGAGI. Trimming shortened V by 2 bases and J by 4 bases, and 17 bases separated the two germline ends. The CDR3 sequence: CASSYGSWQGGTGELFF. In nucleotides, the CDR3 is TGTGCCAGCAGTTACGGAAGTTGGCAGGGAGGCACCGGGGAGCTGTTTTTT.

This chain links TRBV27 with TRBJ2-2, with D uncertain. Germline-derived CDR1 and CDR2 are MNHEY and SMNVEV (reference sequence). Trimming cost V 10 bases and J 7 bases, with 16 bases left between them. The CDR3 is 13 amino acids. CDR3 protein: CATRLGYVGELFF. CDR3 DNA: TGTGCCACCAGACTCGGGTACGTCGGGGAGCTGTTTTTT.

In this sample, this clonotype turned up many times. This chain uses TRBV12-3 or TRBV12-4 with TRBJ1-1; D unclear. The CDR3 length is 13 residues. Trimming took 2 bases from V and 6 from J, leaving 10 bases between them. The CDR3: CASSLPLGPEAFF. The DNA for the CDR3 is TGTGCCAGCAGTTTACCCCTAGGGCCTGAAGCTTTCTTT.

The sample holds one count of this clonotype. The chain combines TRBV7-9 with TRBJ1-1; TRBD1 agrees at 9 bases. CDR3 length: 16 amino acids. The ends lost 3 bases at V and 5 bases at J; junction bases unmatched: 10. The germline V gene has CDR1 SEHNR and CDR2 FQNEAQ (reference sequence). CDR3 sequence (DNA): TGTGCCAGCAGCTTCGGGGGAGGACAGGGGAGGACTGAAGCTTTCTTT. It codes for CASSFGGGQGRTEAFF.

This clonotype was counted only a few times. The chain joins TRBV4-3 to TRBJ2-2; D gene unclear. This CDR3 spans 12 amino acids. Trimming stripped 1 base from V and 6 bases from J, with 3 bases between. Per the germline V gene, CDR1 is LGHNA and CDR2 is YSLEER. The CDR3 DNA is TGCGCCAGCAGCCAAGCCTCCGGGGAGCTGTTTTTT. This translates into CASSQASGELFF.

This clonotype has a count of ten or more. V gene TRBV12-3 or TRBV12-4 combines with J gene TRBJ2-1, with 12 bases fitting TRBD1. The CDR3 contains 13 residues. V lost 11 bases, J lost 8 bases, and 7 bases stayed unmatched. The CDR3 sequence is CASGQGAVDEQFF. CDR3 nucleotides: TGTGCCTCGGGACAGGGGGCCGTGGATGAGCAGTTCTTC.

The J gene is TRBJ1-1, the V gene TRBV5-1, with D uncertain. Germline lookup yields CDR1 SGHRS and CDR2 YFSETQ. The CDR3 spans 13 residues. Trimming removed 2 bases at V and 4 bases at J, with 9 bases between. The CDR3 here is CASSLSTTTEAFF. DNA for the CDR3: TGCGCCAGCAGCTTATCGACAACCACTGAAGCTTTCTTT.

The J gene is TRBJ2-3, the V gene TRBV27, with D perhaps matching TRBD1 or TRBD2 (5 bases each). This CDR3 comprises 16 residues. Germline V CDR1 and CDR2: MNHEY, SMNVEV (reference sequence). Trimming left V 6 bases short and J 0 bases short, with 16 bases between. This chain's CDR3 is CASSTPGSSSTDTQYF. CDR3 sequence (DNA): TGTGCCAGCAGCACGCCAGGGAGCAGTAGCACAGATACGCAGTATTTT.

The chain combines TRBV11-1 with TRBJ2-2, with D possibly matching TRBD1 (5 bases). The CDR3 extends over 15 amino acids. Trimming stripped 1 base from V and 4 bases from J, with 10 bases between. Per germline, CDR1 SGHAT and CDR2 FQDESV (reference sequence). This chain's CDR3 is CASSLVGHPTGELFF. In DNA, the CDR3 is TGTGCCAGCAGCTTAGTCGGACACCCCACCGGGGAGCTGTTTTTT.

The rearrangement uses TRBV7-6 and TRBJ2-7; the D gene is possibly TRBD1 (6 bases). CDR1 and CDR2 (germline): SGHVS, FNYEAQ. V gave up 2 bases and J gave up 6 bases, with 14 bases separating them. The length of the CDR3 is 14 residues. In nucleotides, the CDR3 is TGTGCCAGCAGCTTACCAGGGGCCGACGTCGAGCAGTACTTC. Amino acids: CASSLPGADVEQYF.

In its sample, this clonotype was seen many times. The junction departs from the called germline gene at one end, perhaps through a read error. The rearrangement joins TRBV7-2 to TRBJ2-6, with D perhaps matching TRBD2 (6 bases). From germline, CDR1 is SGHTA and CDR2 FQGNSA. There are 12 residues in the CDR3. The CDR3 nucleotides are TGTGCCAGCAGCCCGGGGGTCAACGTCCTGACTTTC. As protein: CASSPGVNVLTF.

The J gene is TRBJ2-1, the V gene TRBV27; weak D call: TRBD2 (6 bases). The V end was cut by 2 bases, the J end by 5 bases, with 13 bases between. CDR1 and CDR2 (germline): MNHEY, SMNVEV (reference sequence). This CDR3 comprises 15 residues. The CDR3 loop is CASSLVGGFNNEQFF. The CDR3 region has the DNA TGTGCCAGCAGTTTAGTCGGGGGATTCAACAATGAGCAGTTCTTC.